The entry below gives a single T cell receptor (beta chain) sequence along with its context. This sample was taken from a study of blood T cell repertoires in COVID-19. Study details: Nucleic acid was either cDNA or gDNA, and it came from T cells, B-cell-depleted T cells, or PBMCs.

Here immunoSEQ multiplex PCR was the method, and the copy in TCRdb shows in-frame clones only, minus some. The sample carries some 60,000 clones, 80% to 85% recorded once. Germline V gene sequence: CDR1 SGHDT, CDR2 YYEEEE. Between the trimmed V and J ends, which lost 4 bases and 6 bases, there was a span of 8 bases. The length of the CDR3 is 12 residues. The clonotype originates from a man younger than 45 with COVID-19, enrolled during active disease. Sequenced: peripheral blood. The V gene is TRBV5-6, the J gene TRBJ1-5; weak D call: TRBD1 (5 bases). The DNA of the CDR3 is TGTGCCAGCAGCGGGAGGGGTCAGCCCCAGCATTTT. This translates into CASSGRGQPQHF.